Below, 30 T cell receptor beta chains from the same sample are listed, as sequenced in a study of graft-versus-host responses after intestinal transplantation. Produced via immunoSEQ multiplex PCR; TCRdb's table is partial and in-frame only. The top ten clones hold roughly 2.6% of a sample with 55,000 to 70,000 clones, under 95% of them seen once. Sequenced here: PBMCs, sampled roughly 120 days after intestinal transplantation. These receptor sequences come from a human patient who received an intestinal transplant, so some T cells may come from the graft donor.

The chain links TRBV14 to TRBJ2-2, with D hard to call. V gave up 3 bases and J gave up 0 bases, with 11 bases separating them. The CDR3 is 16 amino acids. Germline V gene lookup returns CDR1 SGHDN and CDR2 FVKESK. CDR3 protein: CASSQRATANTGELFF. DNA for the CDR3: TGTGCCAGCAGCCAGAGAGCGACCGCGAACACCGGGGAGCTGTTTTTT.

V and J are TRBV7-9 and TRBJ1-6; a weak D match, TRBD1 (6 bases). Germline CDR1 and CDR2: SEHNR and FQNEAQ (reference sequence). V lost 5 bases to trimming and J lost 8 bases, with 10 bases between them. This CDR3 has 13 amino acids. The CDR3 reads CASSPTGDSPLHF. DNA of the CDR3: TGTGCCAGCAGCCCGACAGGAGATTCACCCCTCCACTTT.

The chain employs TRBV19 and TRBJ1-2; D not resolved. V lost 3 bases to trimming and J lost 1 base, with 0 bases between them. Germline values: CDR1 LNHDA, CDR2 SQIVND (reference sequence). CDR3 length: 11 amino acids. The CDR3 is CASSINYGYTF. The CDR3 region has the DNA TGTGCCAGTAGTATTAACTATGGCTACACCTTC. The full variable domain, in which reference TRBV19 and TRBJ1-2 provide the parts outside the CDR3, is DGGITQSPKYLFRKEGQNVTLSCEQNLNHDAMYWYRQDPGQGLRLIYYSQIVNDFQKGDIAEGYSVSREKKESFPLTVTSAQKNPTAFYLCASSINYGYTFGSGTRLTVV.

The chain employs TRBV6-5 and TRBJ2-3, with 9 bases identical to TRBD2. CDR3 length: 15 amino acids. Germline V CDR1 and CDR2: MNHEY, SVGAGI. J gave up 8 bases and V 7 bases, and 13 bases lay outside the gene matches. For the CDR3, the DNA is TGTGCCAGCACACCAGCGCGGGAGGGGGCAGGTACGCAGTATTTT. Translation: CASTPAREGAGTQYF.

The chain links TRBV5-1 to TRBJ2-5; unclear D gene. Germline V CDR1 and CDR2: SGHRS, YFSETQ. CDR3 length equals 11 residues. V lost 4 bases and J lost 4, with 5 bases in between. The CDR3 DNA reads TGCGCCAGCAGCGCCCGAGAGACCCAGTACTTC. Its translation is CASSARETQYF.

This chain connects TRBV28 to TRBJ2-4; D is possibly TRBD2 (6 bases). Looked up from germline, CDR1 is MDHEN and CDR2 is SYDVKM. The CDR3 loop spans 16 amino acids. With 4 bases removed from V and 7 bases from J, the gap between germline ends came to 20 bases. The CDR3 DNA sequence: TGTGCCAGCAGTTCTGGCTCGGGGCAGGGACTGAACATTCAGTACTTC. It codes for CASSSGSGQGLNIQYF.

The CDR3 loop is CASSEEFWTGASNYGYTF. CDR3 in DNA: TGTGCCAGCAGTGAAGAATTTTGGACAGGGGCATCCAACTATGGCTACACCTTC. The chain uses TRBV6-1 and TRBJ1-2; 9 positions agree with TRBD1. Germline V gene data show CDR1 as MNHNS and CDR2 as SASEGT. The CDR3 contains 18 residues. The V and J ends lost 1 base and 2 bases, in that order; junction bases with no gene match: 11.

The gene calls are TRBV7-9 and TRBJ2-3; no clear D. CDR3 size: 12 residues. Per the germline V gene, CDR1 is SEHNR and CDR2 is FQNEAQ (reference sequence). V dropped 5 bases and J dropped 6 bases, with 9 bases sitting between them. CDR3 DNA sequence: TGTGCCAGCAGCCTCCACTCGGATACGCAGTATTTT. Encoded protein: CASSLHSDTQYF.

The sample holds one count of this clone. J is TRBJ1-3 and V is TRBV5-1; D is ambiguous. The germline V and J ends were trimmed by 4 bases and 0 bases, with 11 bases remaining between them. Germline assignment: CDR1 SGHRS and CDR2 YFSETQ. The CDR3 spans 15 residues. Written as DNA, the CDR3 is TGCGCCAGCAGCCTAGGACTGATCTCTGGAAACACCATATATTTT. This codes for CASSLGLISGNTIYF.

This chain uses TRBV11-2 with TRBJ2-5; possibly TRBD1 for D (5 bases). This CDR3 contains 15 residues. Germline V gene data show CDR1 as SGHAT and CDR2 as FQNNGV. V dropped 3 bases and J dropped 7 bases, with 18 bases sitting between them. This chain's CDR3 is CASSFSRSLQGTQYF. CDR3 DNA: TGTGCCAGCAGCTTTAGTCGTTCCCTCCAGGGGACCCAGTACTTC. Full variable domain (outside the CDR3, taken from reference TRBV11-2 and TRBJ2-5): EAGVAQSPRYKIIEKRQSVAFWCNPISGHATLYWYQQILGQGPKLLIQFQNNGVVDDSQLPKDRFSAERLKGVDSTLKIQPAKLEDSAVYLCASSFSRSLQGTQYFGPGTRLLVL.

The rearrangement uses TRBV4-1 and TRBJ2-7; 9 bases line up with TRBD1. CDR1 is MGHRA, CDR2 YSYEKL, per germline. The junction had 2 bases not matched to a gene; V was cut back by 4 bases and J by 1 base. This CDR3 comprises 14 residues. CDR3 DNA: TGCGCCAGCAGCCCGACAGGGGGGTCCTACGAGCAGTACTTC. It encodes CASSPTGGSYEQYF.

The chain carries TRBV27 and TRBJ1-2, with 7 bases aligning to TRBD1. From germline, CDR1 is MNHEY and CDR2 SMNVEV (reference sequence). J gave up 2 bases and V 6 bases, and 0 bases lay outside the gene matches. The CDR3 length is 12 residues. The CDR3 spells CASRTGNYGYTF. CDR3 DNA sequence: TGTGCCAGCAGGACAGGGAACTATGGCTACACCTTC.

The CDR3 reads CASSEGLATDTQYF. For the CDR3, the DNA is TGTGCCAGCAGTGAGGGGCTAGCGACAGATACGCAGTATTTT. The chain joins TRBV2 to TRBJ2-3, with a possible D match to TRBD2 (6 bases). The CDR3 spans 14 residues. V lost 3 bases and J 3 bases, leaving 10 bases between the germline ends. Germline CDR1 reads SNHLY; CDR2 reads FYNNEI.

This rearrangement joins TRBV2 to TRBJ2-1, with D perhaps TRBD1 (6 bases). The CDR3 is 14 residues long. Germline V gene data show CDR1 as SNHLY and CDR2 as FYNNEI. V lost 5 bases, J lost 9 bases, and 17 bases lay in between. In DNA form, the CDR3 reads TGTGCCAGCAGTTACAGGGTGAGGAACAGTGAGCAGTTCTTC. Protein: CASSYRVRNSEQFF.

In this sample, this clone turned up a few times. The rearrangement uses TRBV6-5 and TRBJ2-7; either TRBD1 or TRBD2 may fit D (5 bases each). This CDR3 spans 15 amino acids. The V gene lost 0 bases and the J gene lost 0 bases, with 9 bases spanning the gap. Germline CDR1 is MNHEY and CDR2 is SVGAGI. The CDR3 spells CASSYSPGSSYEQYF. CDR3 DNA: TGTGCCAGCAGTTACTCCCCAGGGAGCTCCTACGAGCAGTACTTC.

CDR3 region: CASSQDRAAGNTIYF. As DNA, the CDR3 is TGCGCCAGCAGCCAAGACAGGGCAGCAGGAAACACCATATATTTT. The V and J genes are TRBV4-1 and TRBJ1-3; D is possibly TRBD1 (5 bases). The V end lost 0 bases, the J end lost 4 bases, and 10 bases lay between the germline ends. The CDR3 spans 15 residues. Per germline, CDR1 MGHRA and CDR2 YSYEKL.

V usage is TRBV9 and J usage is TRBJ2-4; D not resolved. V lost 0 bases, J lost 10 bases, and 11 bases lay in between. Per the germline V gene, CDR1 is SGDLS and CDR2 is YYNGEE. The CDR3 totals 13 residues. This chain's CDR3 is CASSVGPTFIQYF. The CDR3 DNA sequence: TGTGCCAGCAGCGTAGGACCCACGTTTATTCAGTACTTC.

This clone was seen a single time. Mismatch with germline at one junction end may stem from a read error. V and J are TRBV13 and TRBJ2-7, with D perhaps matching TRBD2 (6 bases). The germline V gene encodes CDR1 PRHDT and CDR2 FYEKMQ (reference sequence). The CDR3 sequence is 15 residues long. The CDR3 region has the DNA TGTGCCAGCAGCACACTCCGGGGGACCTCCTACGAGCAGTATTTC. Translated: CASSTLRGTSYEQYF. Using reference TRBV13 and TRBJ2-7 for the parts outside the CDR3, the full variable domain is AAGVIQSPRHLIKEKRETATLKCYPIPRHDTVYWYQQGPGQDPQFLISFYEKMQSDKGSIPDRFSAQQFSDYHSELNMSSLELGDSALYFCASSTLRGTSYEQYFGPGTRLTVT.

The chain links TRBV6-5 to TRBJ1-2; D unresolved. This CDR3 contains 11 residues. Germline assignment: CDR1 MNHEY and CDR2 SVGAGI. The V and J ends lost 4 bases and 0 bases respectively, with 0 bases between them. DNA of the CDR3: TGTGCCAGCAGTTCTAACTATGGCTACACCTTC. Encoded protein: CASSSNYGYTF.

The CDR3 nucleotides are TGTGCCAGCAGTTACTCGGTAGGGAATGGGGCCAACGTCCTGACTTTC. It specifies CASSYSVGNGANVLTF. V gene TRBV6-5 combines with J gene TRBJ2-6, with D unclear. CDR1 and CDR2 from the germline V gene are MNHEY and SVGAGI. The CDR3 covers 16 residues. The V end was cut by 0 bases, the J end by 3 bases, with 9 bases between.

This clone occurred once. CDR3 in DNA: TGTGCCAGTAGTCCTGGACTAGCGGGAGGGAGAGAGACCCAGTACTTC. It yields the protein CASSPGLAGGRETQYF. V is TRBV19 and J is TRBJ2-5; TRBD2 agrees at 15 bases. Germline V gene lookup returns CDR1 LNHDA and CDR2 SQIVND (reference sequence). CDR3 length: 16 residues. Trimming removed 5 bases from V and 4 bases from J; junction bases left unmatched: 5.

The chain combines TRBV6-1 with TRBJ2-7, with D maybe TRBD1 (6 bases). CDR3 size: 11 residues. The germline V gene encodes CDR1 MNHNS and CDR2 SASEGT. Trimming pared 6 bases from V and 7 bases from J, leaving 10 bases between. The CDR3: CASRGAGEQYF. The CDR3 DNA reads as TGTGCCAGCAGGGGGGCCGGGGAGCAGTACTTC.

The rearrangement uses TRBV7-8 and TRBJ2-7, with 9 bases lining up with TRBD2. The germline CDR1 and CDR2 sequences are SGHVS and FQNEAQ. V lost 0 bases, J lost 2 bases, and 5 bases stayed unmatched. This CDR3 spans 16 amino acids. CDR3 amino acids: CASSLAGTSSTYEQYF. The CDR3 DNA sequence: TGTGCCAGCAGCTTAGCAGGGACTAGCAGTACCTACGAGCAGTACTTC. Variable domain in full (rest from reference TRBV7-8 and TRBJ2-7): GAGVSQSPRYKVAKRGQDVALRCDPISGHVSLFWYQQALGQGPEFLTYFQNEAQLDKSGLPSDRFFAERPEGSVSTLKIQRTQQEDSAVYLCASSLAGTSSTYEQYFGPGTRLTVT.

V usage is TRBV18 and J usage is TRBJ1-5; 8 bases align to TRBD1. Germline-derived CDR1 and CDR2 are KGHSH and LQKENI. The CDR3 loop spans 15 amino acids. The ends lost 2 bases at V and 4 bases at J; junction bases unmatched: 4. The CDR3 nucleotides read TGTGCCAGCTCACCAGACGGACAGGGAAATCAGCCCCAGCATTTT. It specifies CASSPDGQGNQPQHF.

V usage is TRBV6-1 and J usage is TRBJ2-5; 8 bases map to TRBD2. Per germline, CDR1 MNHNS and CDR2 SASEGT. Trimming removed 5 bases from V and 4 bases from J; junction bases left unmatched: 0. The CDR3 length is 12 residues. The chain's CDR3 is CASSLAGETQYF. CDR3 DNA: TGTGCCAGCAGTCTAGCGGGAGAGACCCAGTACTTC.

The rearrangement uses TRBV4-1 and TRBJ2-1; D may be TRBD2 (6 bases). The CDR3 extends over 15 amino acids. Between the trimmed V and J ends, which lost 1 base and 5 bases, there was a span of 12 bases. Germline V CDR1 and CDR2: MGHRA, YSYEKL. This chain's CDR3 is CASSQAGLDDNEQFF. In DNA, the CDR3 is TGCGCCAGCAGCCAAGCGGGACTTGATGACAATGAGCAGTTCTTC.

This chain uses TRBV28 with TRBJ1-2; tentative D call: TRBD1 (6 bases). CDR1 and CDR2 (germline): MDHEN, SYDVKM. Trimming took off 4 bases at V and 4 bases at J, with 13 bases between the two ends. This CDR3 is 14 amino acids long. CDR3 in DNA: TGTGCCAGCAGTTCCTCAGGGGCGTCCTATGGCTACACCTTC. Protein product: CASSSSGASYGYTF.

The chain has TRBV28 and TRBJ1-1; D unresolved. This CDR3 is built from 14 residues. Germline V gene lookup returns CDR1 MDHEN and CDR2 SYDVKM. The ends were cut back, 1 base at V and 1 base at J, with 7 bases in the middle. The CDR3 is CASSLSPQNTEAFF. In DNA form, the CDR3 reads TGTGCCAGCAGTTTATCCCCTCAGAACACTGAAGCTTTCTTT. Variable domain in full (rest from reference TRBV28 and TRBJ1-1): DVKVTQSSRYLVKRTGEKVFLECVQDMDHENMFWYRQDPGLGLRLIYFSYDVKMKEKGDIPEGYSVSREKKERFSLILESASTNQTSMYLCASSLSPQNTEAFFGQGTRLTVV.

CDR3 protein: CASSFTSGSQYF. For the CDR3, the DNA is TGTGCCAGCAGTTTTACTAGTGGTTCCCAGTACTTC. The chain has TRBV27 and TRBJ2-5; tentatively, D is TRBD2 (5 bases). The CDR3 loop spans 12 amino acids. Deletions cut 3 bases from V and 9 bases from J, with 11 bases between. Germline CDR1 and CDR2: MNHEY and SMNVEV (reference sequence).

The CDR3 reads CASSTLSPGKLGYTF. The CDR3 nucleotides read TGTGCCAGCAGTACCCTCTCCCCAGGGAAGCTAGGCTACACCTTC. The V call is TRBV28, the J call TRBJ1-2, with D perhaps matching TRBD1 (5 bases). The CDR3 totals 15 residues. Germline V gives CDR1 MDHEN, CDR2 SYDVKM. The V end was cut by 5 bases, the J end by 8 bases, with 21 bases between.